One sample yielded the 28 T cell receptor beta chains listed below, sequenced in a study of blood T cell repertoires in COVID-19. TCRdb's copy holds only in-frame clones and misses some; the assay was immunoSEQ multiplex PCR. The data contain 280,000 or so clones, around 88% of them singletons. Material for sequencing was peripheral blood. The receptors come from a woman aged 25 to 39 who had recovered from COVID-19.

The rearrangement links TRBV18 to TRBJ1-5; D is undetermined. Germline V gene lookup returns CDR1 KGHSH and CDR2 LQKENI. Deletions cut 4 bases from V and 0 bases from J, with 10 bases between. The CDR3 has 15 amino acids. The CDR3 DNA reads TGTGCCAGCTCACTGGTCGCCGGTAGCAATCAGCCCCAGCATTTT. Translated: CASSLVAGSNQPQHF.

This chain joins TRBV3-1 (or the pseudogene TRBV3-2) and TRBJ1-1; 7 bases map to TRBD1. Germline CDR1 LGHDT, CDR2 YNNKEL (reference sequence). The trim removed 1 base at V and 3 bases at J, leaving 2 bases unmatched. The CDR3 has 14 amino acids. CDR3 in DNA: TGTGCCAGCAGCCAAGGACAGGGAGACACTGAAGCTTTCTTT. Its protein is CASSQGQGDTEAFF.

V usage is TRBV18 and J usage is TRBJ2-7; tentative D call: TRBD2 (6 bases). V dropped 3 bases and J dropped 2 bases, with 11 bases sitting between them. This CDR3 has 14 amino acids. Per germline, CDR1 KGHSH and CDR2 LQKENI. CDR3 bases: TGTGCCAGCTCACCCGGGACTGCTACCTACGAGCAGTACTTC. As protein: CASSPGTATYEQYF.

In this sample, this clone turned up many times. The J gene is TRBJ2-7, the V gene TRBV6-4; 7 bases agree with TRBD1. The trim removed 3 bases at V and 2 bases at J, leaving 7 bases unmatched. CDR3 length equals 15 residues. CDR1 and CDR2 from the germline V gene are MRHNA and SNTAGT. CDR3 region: CASSEARTGPYEQYF. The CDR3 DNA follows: TGTGCCAGCAGTGAAGCCAGGACAGGACCCTACGAGCAGTACTTC.

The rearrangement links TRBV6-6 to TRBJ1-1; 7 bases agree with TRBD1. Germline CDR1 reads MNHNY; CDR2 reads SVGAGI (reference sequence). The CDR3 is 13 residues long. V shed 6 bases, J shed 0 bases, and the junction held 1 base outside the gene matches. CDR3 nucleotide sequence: TGTGCCAGCAGGGACAGGCTGAACACTGAAGCTTTCTTT. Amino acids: CASRDRLNTEAFF.

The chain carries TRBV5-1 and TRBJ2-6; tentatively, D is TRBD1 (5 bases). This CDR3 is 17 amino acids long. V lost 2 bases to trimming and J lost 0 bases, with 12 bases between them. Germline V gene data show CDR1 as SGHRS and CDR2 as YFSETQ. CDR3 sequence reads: CASSFTGRSSGANVLTF. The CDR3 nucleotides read TGCGCCAGCAGCTTTACAGGTCGGAGCTCTGGGGCCAACGTCCTGACTTTC.

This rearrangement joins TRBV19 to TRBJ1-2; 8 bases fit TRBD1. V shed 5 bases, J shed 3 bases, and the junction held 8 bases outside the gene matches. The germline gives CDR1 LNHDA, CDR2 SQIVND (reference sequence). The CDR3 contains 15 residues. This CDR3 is CASSLSGGVDYGYTF. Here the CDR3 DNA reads TGTGCCAGTAGTCTTTCAGGGGGCGTCGACTATGGCTACACCTTC.

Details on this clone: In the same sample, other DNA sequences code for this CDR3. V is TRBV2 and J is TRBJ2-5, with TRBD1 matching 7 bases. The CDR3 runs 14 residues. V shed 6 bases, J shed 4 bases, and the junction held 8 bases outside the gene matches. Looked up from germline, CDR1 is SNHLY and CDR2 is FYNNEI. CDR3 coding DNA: TGTGCCAGCAGCCAACAGGGGTCTGGAGAGACCCAGTACTTC. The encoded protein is CASSQQGSGETQYF. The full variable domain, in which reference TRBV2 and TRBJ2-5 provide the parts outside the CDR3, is EPEVTQTPSHQVTQMGQEVILRCVPISNHLYFYWYRQILGQKVEFLVSFYNNEISEKSEIFDDQFSVERPDGSNFTLKIRSTKLEDSAMYFCASSQQGSGETQYFGPGTRLLVL.

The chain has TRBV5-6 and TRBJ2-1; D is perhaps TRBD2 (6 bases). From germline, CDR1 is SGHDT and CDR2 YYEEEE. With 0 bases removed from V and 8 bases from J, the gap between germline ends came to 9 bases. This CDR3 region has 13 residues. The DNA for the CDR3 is TGTGCCAGCAGCTTGGGGGGCGGGGATGAGCAGTTCTTC. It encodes CASSLGGGDEQFF.

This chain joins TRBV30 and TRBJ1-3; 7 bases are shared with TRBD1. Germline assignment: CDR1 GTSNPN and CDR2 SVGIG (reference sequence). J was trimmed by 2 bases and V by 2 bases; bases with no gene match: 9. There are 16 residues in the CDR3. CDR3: CAWSYRGHIPGNTIYF. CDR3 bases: TGTGCCTGGAGTTACAGGGGCCACATACCTGGAAACACCATATATTTT. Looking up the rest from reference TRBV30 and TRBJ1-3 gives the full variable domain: SQTIHQWPATLVQPVGSPLSLECTVEGTSNPNLYWYRQAAGRGLQLLFYSVGIGQISSEVPQNLSASRPQDRQFILSSKKLLLSDSGFYLCAWSYRGHIPGNTIYFGEGSWLTVV.

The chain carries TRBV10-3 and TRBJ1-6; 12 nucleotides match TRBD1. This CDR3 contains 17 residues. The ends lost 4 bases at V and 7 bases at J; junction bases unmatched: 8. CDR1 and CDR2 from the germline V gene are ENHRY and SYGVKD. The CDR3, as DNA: TGTGCCATCAGTGGAGCCGGGACAGGGGGCCCGAATTCACCCCTCCACTTT. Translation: CAISGAGTGGPNSPLHF.

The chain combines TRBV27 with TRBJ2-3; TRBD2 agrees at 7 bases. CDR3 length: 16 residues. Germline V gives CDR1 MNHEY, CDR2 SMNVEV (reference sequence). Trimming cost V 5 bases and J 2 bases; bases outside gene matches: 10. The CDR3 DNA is TGTGCCAGCAGTAGAGCGGGGCCACTCTTCACAGATACGCAGTATTTT. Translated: CASSRAGPLFTDTQYF.

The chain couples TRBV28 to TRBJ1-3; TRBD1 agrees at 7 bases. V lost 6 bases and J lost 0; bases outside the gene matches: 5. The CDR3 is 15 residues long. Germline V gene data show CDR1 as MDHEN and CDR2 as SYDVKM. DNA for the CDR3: TGTGCCAGCAGAAGACAGGGCTACTCTGGAAACACCATATATTTT. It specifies CASRRQGYSGNTIYF.

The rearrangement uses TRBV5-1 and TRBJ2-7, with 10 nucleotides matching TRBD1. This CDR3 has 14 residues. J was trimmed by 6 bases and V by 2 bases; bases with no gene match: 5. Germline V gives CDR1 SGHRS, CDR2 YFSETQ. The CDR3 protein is CASSLGTGAGEQYF. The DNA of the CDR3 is TGCGCCAGCAGCTTAGGGACAGGGGCGGGCGAGCAGTACTTC.

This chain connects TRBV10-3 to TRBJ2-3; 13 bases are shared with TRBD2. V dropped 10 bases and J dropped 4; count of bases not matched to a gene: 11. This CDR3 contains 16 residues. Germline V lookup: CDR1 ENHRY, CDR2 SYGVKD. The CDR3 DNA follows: TGTGCCACCAGGGTTACTAGCGGGGGGGCGGCAGATACGCAGTATTTT. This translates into CATRVTSGGAADTQYF.

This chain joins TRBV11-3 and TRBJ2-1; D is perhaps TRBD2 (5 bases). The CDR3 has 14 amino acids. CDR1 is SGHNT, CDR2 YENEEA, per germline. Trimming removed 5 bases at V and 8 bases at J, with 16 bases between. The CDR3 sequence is CASSPRGSRDEQFF. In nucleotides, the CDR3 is TGTGCCAGCAGCCCGCGAGGGTCGCGTGATGAGCAGTTCTTC.

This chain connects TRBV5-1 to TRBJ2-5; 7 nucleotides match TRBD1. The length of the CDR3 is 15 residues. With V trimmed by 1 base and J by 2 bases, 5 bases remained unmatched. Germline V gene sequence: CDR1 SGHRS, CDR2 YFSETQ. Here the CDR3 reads CASSLFQGQQETQYF. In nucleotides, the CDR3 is TGCGCCAGCAGCTTGTTTCAGGGACAGCAAGAGACCCAGTACTTC.

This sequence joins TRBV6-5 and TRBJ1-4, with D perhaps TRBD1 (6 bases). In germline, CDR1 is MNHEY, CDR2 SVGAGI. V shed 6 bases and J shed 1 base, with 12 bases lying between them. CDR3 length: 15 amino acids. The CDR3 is CASRGAPETNEKLFF. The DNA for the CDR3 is TGTGCCAGCAGGGGGGCGCCGGAAACTAATGAAAAACTGTTTTTT.

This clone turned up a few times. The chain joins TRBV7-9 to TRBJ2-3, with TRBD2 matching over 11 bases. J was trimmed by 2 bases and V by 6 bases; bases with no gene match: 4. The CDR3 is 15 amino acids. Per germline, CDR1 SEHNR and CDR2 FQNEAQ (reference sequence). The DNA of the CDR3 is TGTGCCAGCAGTTCACTAGCGGGGGCCACAGATACGCAGTATTTT. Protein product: CASSSLAGATDTQYF.

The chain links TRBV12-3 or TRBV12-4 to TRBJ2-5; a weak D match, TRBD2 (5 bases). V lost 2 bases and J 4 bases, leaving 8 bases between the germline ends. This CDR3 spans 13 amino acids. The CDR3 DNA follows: TGTGCCAGCAGTTTACGGCTAGCAGAGACCCAGTACTTC. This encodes CASSLRLAETQYF.

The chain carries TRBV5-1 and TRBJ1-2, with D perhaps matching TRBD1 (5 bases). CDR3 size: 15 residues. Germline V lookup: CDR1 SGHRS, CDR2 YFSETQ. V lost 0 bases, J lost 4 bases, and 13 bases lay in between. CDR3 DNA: TGCGCCAGCAGCTTGGCGGGGGATCCTTTCTATGGCTACACCTTC. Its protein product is CASSLAGDPFYGYTF.

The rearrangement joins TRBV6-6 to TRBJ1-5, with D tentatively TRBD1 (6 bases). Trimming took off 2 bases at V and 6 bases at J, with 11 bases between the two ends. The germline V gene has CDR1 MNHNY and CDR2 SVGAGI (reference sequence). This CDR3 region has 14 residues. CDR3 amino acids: CASSYEQGGQPQHF. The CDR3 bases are TGTGCCAGCAGTTACGAACAGGGTGGTCAGCCCCAGCATTTT.

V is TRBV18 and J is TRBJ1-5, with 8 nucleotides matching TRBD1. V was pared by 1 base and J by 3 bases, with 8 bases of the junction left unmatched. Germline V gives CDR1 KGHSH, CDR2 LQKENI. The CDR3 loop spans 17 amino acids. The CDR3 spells CASSPLSGTGLNQPQHF. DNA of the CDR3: TGTGCCAGCTCACCACTATCAGGGACAGGACTCAATCAGCCCCAGCATTTT. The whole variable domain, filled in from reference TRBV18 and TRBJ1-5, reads NAGVMQNPRHLVRRRGQEARLRCSPMKGHSHVYWYRQLPEEGLKFMVYLQKENIIDESGMPKERFSAEFPKEGPSILRIQQVVRGDSAAYFCASSPLSGTGLNQPQHFGDGTRLSIL.

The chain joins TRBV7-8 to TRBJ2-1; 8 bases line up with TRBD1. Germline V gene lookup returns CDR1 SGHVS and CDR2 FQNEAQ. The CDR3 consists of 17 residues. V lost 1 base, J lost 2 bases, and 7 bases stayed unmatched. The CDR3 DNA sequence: TGTGCCAGCAGCTTAGGGTTACAGGGGGGTACCTACAATGAGCAGTTCTTC. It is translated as CASSLGLQGGTYNEQFF.

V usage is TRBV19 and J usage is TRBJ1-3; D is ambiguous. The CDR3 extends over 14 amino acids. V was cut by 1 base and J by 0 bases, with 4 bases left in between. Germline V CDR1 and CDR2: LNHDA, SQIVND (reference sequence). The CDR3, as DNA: TGTGCCAGTAGTATAGCGAGCTCTGGAAACACCATATATTTT. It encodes CASSIASSGNTIYF.

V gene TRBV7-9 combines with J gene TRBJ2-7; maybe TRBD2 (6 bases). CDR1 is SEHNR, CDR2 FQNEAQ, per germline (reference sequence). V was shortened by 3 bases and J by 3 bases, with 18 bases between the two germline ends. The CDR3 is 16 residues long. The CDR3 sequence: CASSFYGSQGGYEQYF. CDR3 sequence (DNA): TGTGCCAGCAGCTTTTACGGCTCCCAGGGAGGCTACGAGCAGTACTTC.

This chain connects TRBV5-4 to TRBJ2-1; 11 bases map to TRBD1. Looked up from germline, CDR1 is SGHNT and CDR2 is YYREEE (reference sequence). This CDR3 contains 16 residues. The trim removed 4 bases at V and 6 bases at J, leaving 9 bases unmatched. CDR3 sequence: CASSPRSDRGLNEQFF. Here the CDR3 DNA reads TGTGCCAGCAGCCCCAGGTCGGACAGGGGGCTCAATGAGCAGTTCTTC.

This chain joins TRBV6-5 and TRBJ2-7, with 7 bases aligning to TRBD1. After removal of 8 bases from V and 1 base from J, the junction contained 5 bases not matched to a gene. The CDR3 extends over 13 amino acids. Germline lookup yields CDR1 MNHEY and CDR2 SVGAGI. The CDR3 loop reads CASYPTGSYEQYF. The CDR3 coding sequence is TGTGCCAGCTATCCGACAGGGTCCTACGAGCAGTACTTC.